These 21 T cell receptor beta chains were sequenced from one sample in a study of regulatory T cells in long-lasting Graves disease. The time point: newly diagnosed GD, antithyroid drugs for less than 3 months. After RNA was extracted from PBMCs, the TCR library was made from it. CDR3 regions were amplified by Arm-PCR using iRepertoire HTBI primers to build TCR beta libraries. From the multiplex PCR reads, TCRdb called clonotypes with MiXCR, one entry per CDR3 protein. The profile shows over 500,000 distinct CDR3 sequences, roughly 15% of them singletons. These data were also reused for a study on T cells in Graves' hyperthyroidism and ophthalmopathy.

This sample comprised peripheral blood mononuclear cells (PBMCs), obtained at new diagnosis, from a patient treated with antithyroid drugs. The receptor set was obtained from a woman between 25 and 40 years old with Graves disease.

This clonotype was counted at least ten times. This sequence joins TRBV7-8 and TRBJ2-5; D uncertain. Trimming removed 5 bases at V and 7 bases at J, with 17 bases between. From germline, CDR1 is SGHVS and CDR2 FQNEAQ. CDR3 length: 14 amino acids. CDR3 bases: TGTGCCAGCAGCCCCGGCACACCCCCGGGGACCCAGTACTTC. This translates into CASSPGTPPGTQYF.

Remarks on this clonotype: This clone may be a read error of a much larger clone one base away. The rearrangement links TRBV20-1 to TRBJ2-3; TRBD1 or TRBD2 may be the D gene (5 bases each). CDR1 and CDR2 (germline): DFQATT, SNEGSKA (reference sequence). This CDR3 spans 15 amino acids. V lost 6 bases, J lost 0 bases, and 16 bases lay in between. CDR3 nucleotides: TGCAGTGCAGGAACCGGGGCCCTTAGCACAGATACGCAGTATTTT. Translated: CSAGTGALSTDTQYF.

This clonotype was recorded many times. The V and J genes are TRBV7-9 and TRBJ2-1; 12 bases fit TRBD2. V shed 1 base, J shed 10 bases, and the junction held 8 bases outside the gene matches. This CDR3 is built from 16 residues. The V gene's germline CDR1 is SEHNR and CDR2 FQNEAQ (reference sequence). CDR3 DNA sequence: TGTGCCAGCAGCTTAGGACTGCTAGCGGGAGGGAGCGAGCAGTTCTTC. Translating it yields CASSLGLLAGGSEQFF.

CDR3 bases: TGTGCCAGCAGCTTAGACTCGGGGGGGGAGCAGTACTTC. Translated, it gives CASSLDSGGEQYF. V usage is TRBV7-9 and J usage is TRBJ2-7; 8 positions agree with TRBD2. With 1 base clipped from V and 7 bases from J, the junction kept 3 bases outside the gene matches. Germline-derived CDR1 and CDR2 are SEHNR and FQNEAQ (reference sequence). The length of the CDR3 is 13 residues.

The V gene is TRBV6-9, the J gene TRBJ2-1, with 8 nucleotides matching TRBD2. The CDR3 is 16 amino acids. Germline lookup yields CDR1 MNHGY and CDR2 SVAAGI. The V segment lost 3 bases and the J segment 2 bases; nucleotides outside the gene matches: 6. CDR3 residues: CASSYMAGGPYNEQFF. As DNA, the CDR3 is TGTGCCAGCAGTTACATGGCGGGAGGACCCTACAATGAGCAGTTCTTC.

This clonotype was observed many times. The gene calls are TRBV6-1 and TRBJ1-1; the D is unclear. CDR1 and CDR2 (germline): MNHNS, SASEGT. The CDR3 sequence is 15 residues long. Trimming removed 2 bases at V and 1 base at J, with 11 bases between. CDR3 sequence: CASSEWGPPNTEAFF. Here the CDR3 DNA reads TGTGCCAGCAGTGAATGGGGTCCCCCGAACACTGAAGCTTTCTTT.

In this sample, this clonotype turned up many times. V is TRBV14 and J is TRBJ2-5, with 10 positions matching TRBD1. Trimming cost V 3 bases and J 4 bases; bases outside gene matches: 11. CDR1 is SGHDN and CDR2 is FVKESK in the germline V gene. The CDR3 totals 17 residues. CDR3 in amino acids: CASSQTLSTGGPETQYF. For the CDR3, the DNA is TGTGCCAGCAGCCAGACCCTCTCGACAGGGGGCCCAGAGACCCAGTACTTC.

For the CDR3, the DNA is TGTGCCAGTAGTATCCTCCCGGACAGGGTCTACGAGCAGTACTTC. Translation: CASSILPDRVYEQYF. The rearrangement joins TRBV19 to TRBJ2-7, with 8 positions matching TRBD1. This CDR3 comprises 15 residues. V gave up 3 bases and J gave up 3 bases; unmatched junction bases: 7. Germline values: CDR1 LNHDA, CDR2 SQIVND (reference sequence).

Of note for this clonotype: A read error may be the cause here, since a much bigger clone is one base away. This chain uses TRBV27 with TRBJ1-6; 9 bases fit TRBD1. J was trimmed by 5 bases and V by 5 bases; bases with no gene match: 7. The germline gives CDR1 MNHEY, CDR2 SMNVEV (reference sequence). The CDR3 has 16 amino acids. The CDR3 is CASSPRDRAHNSPLHF. In DNA, the CDR3 is TGTGCCAGCAGTCCTCGGGACAGGGCGCATAATTCACCCCTCCACTTT.

This clonotype has a handful of counts. The V call is TRBV18, the J call TRBJ2-3; 9 nucleotides line up with TRBD2. The CDR3 consists of 15 residues. Unmatched junction bases numbered 5, after V lost 3 bases and J lost 4 bases. CDR1 and CDR2 from the germline V gene are KGHSH and LQKENI. The CDR3 loop is CASSPPAGGPDTQYF. As DNA, the CDR3 is TGTGCCAGCTCACCCCCAGCGGGAGGCCCAGATACGCAGTATTTT.

The chain couples TRBV20-1 to TRBJ2-7; D ambiguous. CDR1 and CDR2 from the germline V gene are DFQATT and SNEGSKA (reference sequence). The CDR3 is made up of 12 amino acids. Trimming removed 2 bases from V and 6 bases from J, with 11 bases in between. The CDR3 DNA reads as TGCAGTGCTAGAACTCCGGGCCGCGAGCAGTACTTC. Translation gives CSARTPGREQYF.

This clonotype appeared many times. The rearrangement joins TRBV12-3 or TRBV12-4 to TRBJ1-2; D might be TRBD1 (5 bases). V was cut by 3 bases and J by 4 bases, with 12 bases left in between. CDR3 size: 14 residues. CDR3 DNA: TGTGCCAGCAGTTTGACAGAGAGGGGCTATGGCTACACCTTC. Protein sequence: CASSLTERGYGYTF.

The chain recombines TRBV29-1 with TRBJ2-4, with D hard to call. Trimming left V 2 bases short and J 7 bases short, with 12 bases between. Germline V gives CDR1 SQVTM, CDR2 ANQGSEA. This CDR3 has 13 amino acids. The chain's CDR3 is CSVEPPAENIQYF. As DNA, the CDR3 is TGCAGCGTTGAACCTCCTGCCGAGAACATTCAGTACTTC.

The sample holds many counts of this clonotype. The CDR3 coding sequence is TGTGCCAGCACCCTGTGGGGAGACTACGAGCAGTACTTC. It specifies CASTLWGDYEQYF. V and J are TRBV12-3 or TRBV12-4 and TRBJ2-7, with a tentative D call TRBD2 (5 bases). The CDR3 runs 13 residues. The ends were cut back, 7 bases at V and 3 bases at J, with 13 bases in the middle.

The chain uses TRBV5-1 and TRBJ2-5; TRBD2 matches 14 bases. Germline CDR1 reads SGHRS; CDR2 reads YFSETQ. This CDR3 comprises 16 residues. J gave up 5 bases and V 3 bases, and 6 bases lay outside the gene matches. In DNA form, the CDR3 reads TGCGCCAGCAGCTCCGGGACTAGCGGGAGTGGTGAGACCCAGTACTTC. Its translation is CASSSGTSGSGETQYF.

This clonotype was recorded many times. The rearrangement uses TRBV2 and TRBJ1-2; 11 bases line up with TRBD1. Germline assignment: CDR1 SNHLY and CDR2 FYNNEI. V shed 7 bases and J 8 bases; nucleotides not matched to a gene: 21. The CDR3 is 18 residues long. Here the CDR3 DNA reads TGTGCCAGCACCCCTGGTGGACAGGGGGCTATCTTCTTGACAGGCTACACCTTC. Amino acid sequence: CASTPGGQGAIFLTGYTF.

Of note for this clonotype: A read error may explain this, as a much larger clone is one base away. The V and J genes are TRBV11-2 and TRBJ2-7; 8 bases fit TRBD1. From germline, CDR1 is SGHAT and CDR2 FQNNGV. This CDR3 is built from 15 residues. As DNA, the CDR3 is TGTACCAGCAGCTTAGGCGGGACAGGAACCTACGAGCAGTACTTC. Translation gives CTSSLGGTGTYEQYF.

This clonotype was seen a few times. The chain has TRBV7-6 and TRBJ2-7; a possible D gene is TRBD1 (8 bases). Germline CDR1 and CDR2: SGHVS and FNYEAQ. The CDR3 has 16 residues. Trimming stripped 1 base from V and 2 bases from J, with 15 bases between. As DNA, the CDR3 is TGTGCCAGCAGCTTAGGCCAGGGGGCGGGGGCCTACGAGCAGTACTTC. This translates into CASSLGQGAGAYEQYF.

A few counts support this clonotype. J is TRBJ1-5 and V is TRBV7-6, with D possibly TRBD1 on 5 matching bases. The CDR3 sequence is 16 residues long. Germline V lookup: CDR1 SGHVS, CDR2 FNYEAQ. V gave up 5 bases and J gave up 9 bases, with 23 bases separating them. The CDR3 DNA follows: TGTGCCAGCAGCCTATTATCCCAGGGAGTCCGCGGGCCCCAGCATTTT. This encodes CASSLLSQGVRGPQHF.

This clonotype came up many times. The chain joins TRBV12-3 or TRBV12-4 to TRBJ1-4; D unclear. The length of the CDR3 is 11 residues. Trimming stripped 3 bases from V and 7 bases from J, with 3 bases between. The CDR3 DNA sequence: TGTGCCAGCAGTTTCACTGAAAAACTGTTTTTT. Amino acids: CASSFTEKLFF.

The V call is TRBV5-5, the J call TRBJ2-7, with D perhaps TRBD1 (6 bases). Trimming took off 6 bases at V and 3 bases at J, with 19 bases between the two ends. Looked up from germline, CDR1 is SGHKS and CDR2 is YYEKEE (reference sequence). The CDR3 loop spans 15 amino acids. DNA of the CDR3: TGTGCCAGCATCAGAGGGGGTTCCAGCGGCTACGAGCAGTACTTC. This gives the protein CASIRGGSSGYEQYF.